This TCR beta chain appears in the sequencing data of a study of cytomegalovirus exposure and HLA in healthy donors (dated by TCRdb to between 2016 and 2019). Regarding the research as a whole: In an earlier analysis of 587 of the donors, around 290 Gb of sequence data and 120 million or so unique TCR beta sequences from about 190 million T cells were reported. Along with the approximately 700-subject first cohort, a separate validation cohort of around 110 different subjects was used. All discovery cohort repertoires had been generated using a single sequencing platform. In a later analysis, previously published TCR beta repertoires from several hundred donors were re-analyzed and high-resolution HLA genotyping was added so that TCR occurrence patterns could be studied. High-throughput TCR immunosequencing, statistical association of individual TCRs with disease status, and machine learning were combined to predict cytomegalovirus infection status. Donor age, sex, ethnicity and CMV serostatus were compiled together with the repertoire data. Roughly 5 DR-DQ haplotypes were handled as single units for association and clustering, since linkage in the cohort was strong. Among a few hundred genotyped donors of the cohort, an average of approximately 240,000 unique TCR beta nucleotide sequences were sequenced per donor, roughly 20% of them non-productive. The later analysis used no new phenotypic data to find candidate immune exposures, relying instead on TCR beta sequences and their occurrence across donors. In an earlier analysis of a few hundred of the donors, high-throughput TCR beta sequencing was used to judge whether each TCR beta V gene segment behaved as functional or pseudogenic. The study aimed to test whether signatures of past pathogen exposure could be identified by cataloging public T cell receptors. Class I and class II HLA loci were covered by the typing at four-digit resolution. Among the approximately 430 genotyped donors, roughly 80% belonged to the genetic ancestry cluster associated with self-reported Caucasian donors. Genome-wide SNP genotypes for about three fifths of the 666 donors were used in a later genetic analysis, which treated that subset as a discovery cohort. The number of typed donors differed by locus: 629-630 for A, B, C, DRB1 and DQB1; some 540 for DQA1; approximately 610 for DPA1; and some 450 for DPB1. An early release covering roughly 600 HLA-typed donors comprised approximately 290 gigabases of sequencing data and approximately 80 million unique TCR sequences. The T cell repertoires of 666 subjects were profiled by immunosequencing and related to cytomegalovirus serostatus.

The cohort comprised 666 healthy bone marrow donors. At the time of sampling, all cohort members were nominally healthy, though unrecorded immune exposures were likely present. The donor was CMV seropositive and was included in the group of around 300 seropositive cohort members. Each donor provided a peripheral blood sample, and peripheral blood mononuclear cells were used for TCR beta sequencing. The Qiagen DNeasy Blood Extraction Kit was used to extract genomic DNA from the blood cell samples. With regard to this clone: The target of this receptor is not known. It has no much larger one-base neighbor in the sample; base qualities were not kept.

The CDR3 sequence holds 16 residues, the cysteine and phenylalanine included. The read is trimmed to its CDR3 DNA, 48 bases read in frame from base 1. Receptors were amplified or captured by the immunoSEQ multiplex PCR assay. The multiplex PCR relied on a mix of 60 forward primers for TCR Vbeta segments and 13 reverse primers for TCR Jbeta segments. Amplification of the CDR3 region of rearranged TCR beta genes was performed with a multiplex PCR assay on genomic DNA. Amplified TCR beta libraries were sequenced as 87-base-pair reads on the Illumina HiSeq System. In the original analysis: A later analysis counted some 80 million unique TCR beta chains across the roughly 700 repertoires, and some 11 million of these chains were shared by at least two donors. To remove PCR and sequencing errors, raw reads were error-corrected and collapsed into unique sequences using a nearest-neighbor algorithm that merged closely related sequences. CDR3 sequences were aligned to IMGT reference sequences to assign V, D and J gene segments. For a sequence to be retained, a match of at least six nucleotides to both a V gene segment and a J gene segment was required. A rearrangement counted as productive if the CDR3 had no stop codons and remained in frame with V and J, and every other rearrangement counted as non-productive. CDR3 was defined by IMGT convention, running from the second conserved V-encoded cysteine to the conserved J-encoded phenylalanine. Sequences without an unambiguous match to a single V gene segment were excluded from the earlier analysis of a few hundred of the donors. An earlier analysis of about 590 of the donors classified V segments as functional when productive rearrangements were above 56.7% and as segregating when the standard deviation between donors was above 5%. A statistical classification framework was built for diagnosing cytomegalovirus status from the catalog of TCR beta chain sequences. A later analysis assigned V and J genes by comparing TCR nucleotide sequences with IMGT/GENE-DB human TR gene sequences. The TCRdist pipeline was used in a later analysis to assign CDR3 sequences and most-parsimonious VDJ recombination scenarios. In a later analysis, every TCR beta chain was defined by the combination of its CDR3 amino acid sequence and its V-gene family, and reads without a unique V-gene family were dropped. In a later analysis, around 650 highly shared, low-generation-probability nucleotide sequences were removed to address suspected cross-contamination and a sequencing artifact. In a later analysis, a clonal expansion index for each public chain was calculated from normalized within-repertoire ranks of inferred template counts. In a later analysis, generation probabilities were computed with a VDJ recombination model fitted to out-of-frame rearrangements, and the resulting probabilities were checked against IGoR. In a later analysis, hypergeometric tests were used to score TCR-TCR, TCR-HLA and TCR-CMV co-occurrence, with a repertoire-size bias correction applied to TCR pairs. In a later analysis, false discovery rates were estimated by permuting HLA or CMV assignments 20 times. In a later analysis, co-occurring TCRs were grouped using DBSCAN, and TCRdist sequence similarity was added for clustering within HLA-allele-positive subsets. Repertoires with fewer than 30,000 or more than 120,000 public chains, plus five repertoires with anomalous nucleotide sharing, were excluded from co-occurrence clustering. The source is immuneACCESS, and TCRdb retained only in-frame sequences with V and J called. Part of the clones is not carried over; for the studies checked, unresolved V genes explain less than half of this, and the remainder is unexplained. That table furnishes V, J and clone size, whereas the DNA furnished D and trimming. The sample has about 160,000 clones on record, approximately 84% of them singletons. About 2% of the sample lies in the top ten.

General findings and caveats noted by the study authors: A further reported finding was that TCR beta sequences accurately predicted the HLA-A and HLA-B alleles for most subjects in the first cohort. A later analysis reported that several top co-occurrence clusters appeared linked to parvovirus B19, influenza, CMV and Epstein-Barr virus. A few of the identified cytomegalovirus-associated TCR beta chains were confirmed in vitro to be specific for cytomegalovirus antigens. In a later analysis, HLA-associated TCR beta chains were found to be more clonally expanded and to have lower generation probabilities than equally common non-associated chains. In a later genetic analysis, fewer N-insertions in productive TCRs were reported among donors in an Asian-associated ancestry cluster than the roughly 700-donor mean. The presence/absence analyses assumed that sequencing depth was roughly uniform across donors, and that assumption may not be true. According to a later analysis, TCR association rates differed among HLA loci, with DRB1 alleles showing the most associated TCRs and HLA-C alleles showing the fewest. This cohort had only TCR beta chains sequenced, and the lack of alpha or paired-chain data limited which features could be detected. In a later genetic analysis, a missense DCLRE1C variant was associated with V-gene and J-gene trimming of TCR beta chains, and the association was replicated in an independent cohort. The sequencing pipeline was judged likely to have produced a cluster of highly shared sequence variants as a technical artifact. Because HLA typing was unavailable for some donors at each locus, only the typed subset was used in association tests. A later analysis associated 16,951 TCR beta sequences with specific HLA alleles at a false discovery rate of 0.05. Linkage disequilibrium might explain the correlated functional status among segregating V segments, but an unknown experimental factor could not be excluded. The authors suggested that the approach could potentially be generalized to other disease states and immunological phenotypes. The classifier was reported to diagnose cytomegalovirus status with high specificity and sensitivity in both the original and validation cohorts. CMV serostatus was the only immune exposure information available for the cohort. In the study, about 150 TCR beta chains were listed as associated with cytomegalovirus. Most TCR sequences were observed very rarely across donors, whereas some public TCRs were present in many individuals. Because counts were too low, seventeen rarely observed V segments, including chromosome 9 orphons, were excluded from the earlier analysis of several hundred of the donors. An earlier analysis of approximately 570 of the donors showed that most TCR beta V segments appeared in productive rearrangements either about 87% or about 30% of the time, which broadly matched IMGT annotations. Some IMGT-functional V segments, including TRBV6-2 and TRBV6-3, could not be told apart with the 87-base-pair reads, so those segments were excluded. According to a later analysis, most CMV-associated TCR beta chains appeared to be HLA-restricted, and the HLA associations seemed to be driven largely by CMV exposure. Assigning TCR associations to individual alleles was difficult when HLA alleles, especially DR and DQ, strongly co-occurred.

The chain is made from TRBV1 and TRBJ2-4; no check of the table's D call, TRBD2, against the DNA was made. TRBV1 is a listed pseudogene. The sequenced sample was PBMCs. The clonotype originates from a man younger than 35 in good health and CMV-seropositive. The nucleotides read TGCACCAGCAGCCATTCGCCACTAGGTCCCAAAAACAGTCAGTACTTC. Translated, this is CTSSHSPLGPKNSQYF.